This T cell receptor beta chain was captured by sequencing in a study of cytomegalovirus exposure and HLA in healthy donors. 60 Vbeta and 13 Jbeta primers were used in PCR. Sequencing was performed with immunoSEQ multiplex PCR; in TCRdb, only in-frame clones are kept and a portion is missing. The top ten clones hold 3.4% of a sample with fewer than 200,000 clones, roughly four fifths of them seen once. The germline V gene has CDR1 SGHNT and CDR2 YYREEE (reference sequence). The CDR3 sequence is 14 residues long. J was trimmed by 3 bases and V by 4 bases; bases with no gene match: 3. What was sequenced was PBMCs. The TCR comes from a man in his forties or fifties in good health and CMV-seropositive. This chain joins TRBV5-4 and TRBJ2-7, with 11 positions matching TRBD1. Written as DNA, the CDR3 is TGTGCCAGCAGCCCGGACAGGGGGCTCTACGAGCAGTACTTC. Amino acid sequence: CASSPDRGLYEQYF.